One and the same sample provided the 18 T cell receptor beta chains below, sequenced in a study of tumor and adjacent non-tumor tissue in lung cancer. TCRbeta libraries were built with three rounds of nested PCR, modified from ARM-PCR. Each CDR3 protein is one row after TCRdb ran MiXCR on the multiplex PCR reads. Here the sample spans 77,000 or so distinct CDR3 sequences, around 80% being singletons. The template was RNA from unsorted bulk tissue. The normal lung tissue was taken more than 3 cm from the tumor edge. Sequenced: distant non-tumor lung tissue. The receptors derive from a man between 65 and 85 years old with non-small cell lung cancer.

This clonotype has at least ten counts. The rearrangement links TRBV6-6 to TRBJ1-5; 8 bases agree with TRBD1. V lost 5 bases to trimming and J lost 15 bases; unmatched junction nucleotides: 6. The V gene's germline CDR1 is MNHNY and CDR2 SVGAGI (reference sequence). There are 11 residues in the CDR3. The CDR3 DNA is TGTGCCAGCAGTCAGGACAGGGTTACGCATTTT. Amino acids: CASSQDRVTHF.

This clonotype was seen only once. The germline gene is not matched at one end of the junction; a read error may be the cause. The chain combines TRBV12-3 or TRBV12-4 with TRBJ1-5, with 9 positions matching TRBD1. The CDR3 sequence is 15 residues long. CDR3: CASSLGTGSNQPHHF. For the CDR3, the DNA is TGTGCTAGCAGTTTAGGGACAGGGAGCAATCAGCCCCATCATTTT.

With respect to this clonotype: An end of the junction differs from the germline gene, which may be a read error. The V gene is TRBV11-3, the J gene TRBJ1-1; the D gene is possibly TRBD1 (5 bases). The germline V gene encodes CDR1 SGHNT and CDR2 YENEEA. CDR3 length: 15 residues. The CDR3 DNA sequence: TGTGCCAGCTGCTTAGAAGGGGCTTTGACGAATGAAGCTTTCTTT. Translating gives CASCLEGALTNEAFF.

This clonotype was seen a single time. At one end, the junction sequence differs from germline, possibly due to a read error. The rearrangement links TRBV5-6 to TRBJ2-7; 10 bases line up with TRBD1. The CDR3 runs 17 residues. From germline, CDR1 is SGHDT and CDR2 YYEEEE. For the CDR3, the DNA is TGTGGCAGCAGCTTTGCTGGTACCGGGACAGGGGCCCTCGAGCAGTACTTC. Translated: CGSSFAGTGTGALEQYF.

This clonotype was recorded once. At one of its ends the junction is not consistent with the germline gene, which may arise from a read error. The rearrangement links TRBV4-3 to TRBJ2-1; D might be TRBD2 (6 bases). Germline V gives CDR1 LGHNA, CDR2 YSLEER. The CDR3 runs to 17 residues. The CDR3 region has the DNA TGCGCCAGCAACCAAGAATTGACGGGAAGGAGGGCCCATGAGCAGTTCTTC. Translated: CASNQELTGRRAHEQFF.

Details on this clonotype: A much larger clone lies one base from this, so it may be a read error. J is TRBJ1-1 and V is TRBV10-1; D is possibly TRBD1 (5 bases). The V and J ends lost 6 bases and 5 bases respectively, with 10 bases between them. Germline CDR1 WNHNN, CDR2 SYGVQD (reference sequence). The CDR3 has 12 amino acids. The CDR3: CASSGGITEAFF. The CDR3 bases are TGCGCCAGCAGCGGGGGGATAACTGAAGCTTTCTTT.

The V call is TRBV10-3, the J call TRBJ1-6; D might be TRBD1 (6 bases). V was pared by 10 bases and J by 9 bases, with 25 bases between. The CDR3 runs to 16 residues. CDR1 is ENHRY, CDR2 SYGVKD, per germline. The CDR3: CATVPFNRDNSSPLHF. The CDR3 nucleotides are TGTGCCACTGTACCCTTCAACAGGGATAATAGTTCACCCCTCCACTTT.

With respect to this clonotype: A clone one base away is much larger, so this may be a read error. Because it lacks the conserved phenylalanine or tryptophan at the end, this CDR3 is likely a read error. The rearrangement joins TRBV4-2 to TRBJ2-5; D possibly corresponds to TRBD2 (6 bases). Germline-derived CDR1 and CDR2 are LGHNA and YNFKEQ. V shed 3 bases and J shed 1 base, with 15 bases lying between them. This CDR3 contains 16 residues. CDR3: CASSQVQRDSQETQYL. The CDR3 DNA is TGTGCCAGCAGCCAGGTGCAACGGGACTCCCAAGAGACCCAGTACTTA.

The chain couples TRBV12-5 to TRBJ2-7; no firm D call. V was trimmed by 6 bases and J by 7 bases, leaving 13 bases between them. CDR1 is LGHNT and CDR2 is FRNRAP in the germline V gene. There are 12 residues in the CDR3. CDR3 sequence (DNA): TGTGCTAGTGGCCCTAACCCGAAGGAGCAGTACTTC. Protein product: CASGPNPKEQYF.

CDR3 sequence: CASSLGTGGNTPQHF. Written as DNA, the CDR3 is TGTGCCAGCAGTTTAGGGACAGGGGGTAATACGCCCCAGCATTTT. The V gene is TRBV12-3 or TRBV12-4, the J gene TRBJ1-5; TRBD1 matches at 10 bases. The CDR3 totals 15 residues. V was clipped by 1 base and J by 9 bases; unmatched bases: 6.

Points on this clonotype: Germline and junction disagree at one end, which may indicate a read error. The CDR3 spells CASNYSEAHSTDTQYF. In DNA form, the CDR3 reads TGTGCCAGCAATTACTCGGAGGCCCATAGCACAGATACGCAGTATTTT. The V call is TRBV6-5, the J call TRBJ2-3, with D perhaps matching TRBD2 (5 bases). Germline V gene sequence: CDR1 MNHEY, CDR2 SVGAGI. This CDR3 is built from 16 residues.

With respect to this clonotype: The junction differs from germline at one of its ends, possibly a read error. This chain uses TRBV6-6 with TRBJ1-4, with 7 bases matching TRBD1. The length of the CDR3 is 15 residues. From germline, CDR1 is MNHNY and CDR2 SVGAGI (reference sequence). The CDR3 sequence is CVSSTLDRAVEKLFF. CDR3 coding DNA: TGTGTCAGCAGCACTCTTGACAGGGCTGTCGAAAAACTGTTTTTT.

The V call is TRBV10-3, the J call TRBJ2-3, with TRBD2 identical over 8 bases. The J segment lost 3 bases and the V segment lost 6 bases, leaving 11 bases of the junction unmatched. The CDR3 sequence is 16 residues long. The germline gives CDR1 ENHRY, CDR2 SYGVKD. The DNA of the CDR3 is TGTGCCATCAGCGATGGAGTAGCGGGAATGACAGATACGCAGTATTTT. It yields the protein CAISDGVAGMTDTQYF.

With regard to this clonotype: The missing conserved phenylalanine or tryptophan at the end of this CDR3 makes a read error likely. The chain carries TRBV5-4 and TRBJ2-1; TRBD2 matches 10 bases. The CDR3 has 17 residues. CDR1 is SGHNT and CDR2 is YYREEE in the germline V gene (reference sequence). Here the CDR3 DNA reads TGTGCCAGGAGCTTAAAGGCGTGGACTAGCGGTTACAATGAACAGTTCTTA. Translated, it gives CARSLKAWTSGYNEQFL.

The sample holds a few counts of this clonotype. A much larger clone differs by one base, so this may be a read error. The rearrangement joins TRBV6-1 to TRBJ2-4; TRBD1 might be the D (6 bases). Germline CDR1 is MNHNS and CDR2 is SASEGT. The CDR3 spans 16 residues. V lost 2 bases, J lost 2 bases, and 13 bases lay in between. Written as DNA, the CDR3 is TGTGCCAGCAGTGAAAGGCAGGGGTTAACCAAAAACATTCAGTACTTC. Protein sequence: CASSERQGLTKNIQYF.

With regard to this clonotype: This CDR3 is missing its conserved last phenylalanine or tryptophan, likely due to a read error. The chain has TRBV29-1 and TRBJ2-1, with TRBD2 as a possible D gene (5 bases). Germline loops: CDR1 SQVTM, CDR2 ANQGSEA. This CDR3 has 15 residues. Here the CDR3 reads CSVRWRRNSYNVQFL. CDR3 coding DNA: TGCAGCGTTAGGTGGAGGCGAAACTCCTACAATGTGCAGTTCTTA.

As to this clonotype: A much larger clone sits a single nucleotide away, making a read error possible. The chain recombines TRBV11-3 with TRBJ2-7; D is perhaps TRBD2 (6 bases). CDR1 and CDR2 from the germline V gene are SGHNT and YENEEA. The CDR3 length is 15 residues. V gave up 7 bases and J gave up 6 bases, with 22 bases separating them. In DNA form, the CDR3 reads TGTGCCAGCAACCCCGGGACTTCGACACGAGGCGAGCAGTACTTC. Translating it yields CASNPGTSTRGEQYF. Full variable domain (rest looked up from reference TRBV11-3 and TRBJ2-7): EAGVVQSPRYKIIEKKQPVAFWCNPISGHNTLYWYLQNLGQGPELLIRYENEEAVDDSQLPKDRFSAERLKGVDSTLKIQPAELGDSAVYLCASNPGTSTRGEQYFGPGTRLTVT.

Notes on this clonotype: Sequence at one end of the junction differs from germline and may be a read error. This chain connects TRBV29-1 to TRBJ2-7; possibly TRBD2 for D (6 bases). CDR1 is SQVTM, CDR2 ANQGSEA, per germline. The CDR3 covers 14 residues. For the CDR3, the DNA is TGCAGAGTTGAAAGGGCGGGACCGACCTACTTGCAGTACTTC. As protein: CRVERAGPTYLQYF.